This paragraph reports one T cell receptor (delta chain). This clone has only a few counts. Its antigen target is currently unknown. Base qualities are not at hand, and no much larger clone is one base apart. RNA was isolated using the RNeasy mini kit, and reverse transcription was performed with Superscript III. CDR3 amplicons were produced by multiplex PCR using pooled V-gene forward primers and a constant-region reverse primer with Illumina adaptor overhangs. After gel purification, amplicons were indexed with Nextera index primers over approximately 8 extra PCR cycles and were then purified with AMPure XP beads. Libraries were sequenced on an Illumina MiSeq with paired-end 250 bp reads, dual indexing and approximately 20% PhiX spike-in. In the original analysis: Reads were quality checked with FastQC, and TRG read pairs were merged with ea-utils fastq-join. Annotation of sequences was performed with IMGT/HighV-QUEST, only productive sequences with unambiguous V-gene assignment were retained, and clonotypes were defined by identical CDR3 sequence. For downstream analysis, the tools were VDJtools 1.1.1, tcR 2.2.3, Treemap and vegan Shannon diversity in R 3.4.4. TCRdb processed the public reads again with the CATT caller, after which rows with matching DNA were combined. It is TCRdb's table, rather than the study itself, that gives the V and J calls and clone size. This sample lists 24,000 or so delta-chain clones; around 28% were detected once. Roughly 1.4% of the sample comes from the top ten.

V is trimmed back by 0 bases and J by 0 bases, and the junction contains 7 bases that no gene match accounts for. The CDR3 holds 19 amino acids from the cysteine to the phenylalanine. Only CDR3 DNA is held: 57 bases, read in frame from base 1. As encoded in the germline V gene, CDR1 is TSWWSYY while CDR2 is QGS. The data stem from a study of Vδ1+ human thymocytes (dated 2018 in TCRdb). Broadly, across the study: The study characterised mRNA-level TRG and TRD CDR3 repertoires of highly purified Vdelta1+ thymocytes from young children as a data resource. Earlier work had validated the multiplex-based CDR3 amplicon strategy against 5'RACE-based methods for generating CDR3 amplicons. Paper-wide results and their limitations: Because no clustering by age or sex was seen, donors were not stratified by age or sex in the analyses. Even though sort purity was high, about 20% of thymic TRD sequences were Vdelta2 (and few were Vdelta3), which was not the case for the peripheral blood Vdelta1+ controls. The authors advised highly purified populations and single-cell validation, since unexpected Vdelta2 sequences could cause misinterpretation of bulk repertoire data. Thymic TRG and TRD repertoires appeared highly polyclonal with Gaussian CDR3 length distributions, unlike oligoclonal peripheral blood repertoires. Donors shared many TRG clonotypes (up to roughly 6.9x10^3), but TRD repertoires were essentially private, with at most 116 shared.

Thymic samples were depleted of alphabeta T cells, then CD3+ TCRVdelta1+ TCRVdelta2- thymocytes were FACS-sorted. The purity of the sorted Vdelta1+ thymocytes was between roughly 98% and 99.6%. Thymic specimens were obtained from fewer than ten paediatric patients, aged from roughly 5 days to 17 months, who were undergoing corrective cardiac surgery. After the thymic tissue was dispersed, mononuclear cells were isolated using a Histopaque-1077 density gradient. Staining used anti-TCRVdelta1 clone TS8.2, anti-TCRVdelta2 clone B6, anti-CD3 clone HIT3a and anti-TCRalphabeta clone IP26 antibodies. This sequence originates from a boy in the first two years of life who had congenital heart surgery. The sequencing sample was made of Vdelta1+ gamma-delta thymocytes from the thymus. Reading the label with the study, this specimen's cell subset or site is: FACS-sorted CD3+ TCRalphabeta- TCRVdelta1+ TCRVdelta2- thymocytes. The chain uses TRDV1 and TRDJ1, and 13 junctional nucleotides match TRDD3. The DNA reads as follows: TGTGCTCTTGGGGAACTATACTGGGGGATACGCGAGAACACCGATAAACTCATCTTT. Its translation reads: CALGELYWGIRENTDKLIF.